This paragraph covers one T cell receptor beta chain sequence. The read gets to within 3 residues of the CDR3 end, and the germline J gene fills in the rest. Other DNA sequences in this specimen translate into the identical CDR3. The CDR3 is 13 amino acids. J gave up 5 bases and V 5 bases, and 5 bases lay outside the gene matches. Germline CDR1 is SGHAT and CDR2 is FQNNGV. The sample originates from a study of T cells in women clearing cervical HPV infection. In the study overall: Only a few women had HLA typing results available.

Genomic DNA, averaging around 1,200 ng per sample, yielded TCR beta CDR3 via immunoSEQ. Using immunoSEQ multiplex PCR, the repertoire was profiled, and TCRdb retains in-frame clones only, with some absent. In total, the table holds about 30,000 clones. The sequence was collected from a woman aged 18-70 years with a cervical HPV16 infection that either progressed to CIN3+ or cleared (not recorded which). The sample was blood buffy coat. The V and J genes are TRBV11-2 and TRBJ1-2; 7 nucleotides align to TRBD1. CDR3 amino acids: CASSPDRDYGYTF. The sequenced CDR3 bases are TGTGCCAGCAGCCCCGACAGGGATTATGGC.